This TCR beta chain was found in a study of T cell responses to AZD1222 COVID-19 vaccine. Losses at the gene ends were 5 bases for V and 7 bases for J; bases not matched to a gene: 11. The CDR3 covers 15 residues. Germline V gives CDR1 MNHEY, CDR2 SVGAGI. The study, taken as a whole, reports: There were mostly white British donors and more females than males, and clonal diversity was possibly underestimated. Researchers report vaccine-associated CD4 TCRs spanning spike, with dominance at 160-218 and 743-854. Spike-specific TCR breadth and depth grew following two AZD1222 doses. Only a handful of AZD1222 recipients were seropositive at baseline.

The method was immunoSEQ multiplex PCR; TCRdb's version includes in-frame clones alone and lacks a portion of them. The sample lists over 130,000 clones; about 86% were seen once. Comments on this clone: The antigen is unknown.

The chain links TRBV6-5 to TRBJ2-3, with 8 bases matching TRBD1. The TCR comes from an adult in good health. Material: peripheral blood, obtained on day 0 of AZD1222 vaccination. CDR3: CASSPGGSGRYTQYF. The CDR3 bases are TGTGCCAGCAGTCCAGGGGGCAGTGGGCGCTATACGCAGTATTTT.